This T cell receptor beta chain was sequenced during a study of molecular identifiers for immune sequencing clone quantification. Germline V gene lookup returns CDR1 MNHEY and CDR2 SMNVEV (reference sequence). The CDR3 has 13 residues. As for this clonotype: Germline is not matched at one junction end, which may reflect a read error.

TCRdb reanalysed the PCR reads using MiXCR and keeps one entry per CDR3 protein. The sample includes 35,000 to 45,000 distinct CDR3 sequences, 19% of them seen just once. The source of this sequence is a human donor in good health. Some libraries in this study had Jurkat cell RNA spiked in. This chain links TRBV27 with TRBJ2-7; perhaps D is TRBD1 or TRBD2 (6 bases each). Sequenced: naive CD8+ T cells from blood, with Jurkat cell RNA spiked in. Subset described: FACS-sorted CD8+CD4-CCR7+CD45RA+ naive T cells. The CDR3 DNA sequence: TGTGCCAGCGGTTTGGGGGGCCGGGACGAGCAGTACTTC. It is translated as CASGLGGRDEQYF.